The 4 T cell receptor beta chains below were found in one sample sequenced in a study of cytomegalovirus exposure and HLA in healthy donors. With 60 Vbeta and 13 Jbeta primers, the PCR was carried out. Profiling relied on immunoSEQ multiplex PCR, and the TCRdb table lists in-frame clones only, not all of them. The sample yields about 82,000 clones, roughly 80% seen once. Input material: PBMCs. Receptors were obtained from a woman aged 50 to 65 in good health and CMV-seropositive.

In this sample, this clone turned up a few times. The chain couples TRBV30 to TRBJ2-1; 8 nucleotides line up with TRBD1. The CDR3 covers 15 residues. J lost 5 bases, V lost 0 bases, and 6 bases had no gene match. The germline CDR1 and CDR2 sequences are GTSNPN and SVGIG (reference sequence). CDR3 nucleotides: TGTGCCTGGAGTGTCGGGGACAGGAGCCACAATGAGCAGTTCTTC. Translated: CAWSVGDRSHNEQFF.

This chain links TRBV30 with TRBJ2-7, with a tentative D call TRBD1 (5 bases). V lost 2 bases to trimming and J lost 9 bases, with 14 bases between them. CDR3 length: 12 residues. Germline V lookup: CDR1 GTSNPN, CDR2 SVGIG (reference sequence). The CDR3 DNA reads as TGTGCCTGGAGTCCGCAGGGTTTTGGGCAGTACTTC. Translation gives CAWSPQGFGQYF.

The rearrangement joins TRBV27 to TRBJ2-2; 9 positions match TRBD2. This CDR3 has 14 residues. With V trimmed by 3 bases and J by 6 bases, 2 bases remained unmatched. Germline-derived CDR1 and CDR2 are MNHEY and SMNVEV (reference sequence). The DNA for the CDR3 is TGTGCCAGCAGTTTTTTAGCGGGAGCCGGGGAGCTGTTTTTT. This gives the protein CASSFLAGAGELFF.

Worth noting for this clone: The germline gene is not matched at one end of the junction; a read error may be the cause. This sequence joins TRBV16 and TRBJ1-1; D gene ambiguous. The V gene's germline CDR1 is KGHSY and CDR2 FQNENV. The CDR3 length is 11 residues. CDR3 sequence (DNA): TGTGCCAGCAGCCCCGACACCGAAGCTTTCTTT. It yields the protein CASSPDTEAFF.